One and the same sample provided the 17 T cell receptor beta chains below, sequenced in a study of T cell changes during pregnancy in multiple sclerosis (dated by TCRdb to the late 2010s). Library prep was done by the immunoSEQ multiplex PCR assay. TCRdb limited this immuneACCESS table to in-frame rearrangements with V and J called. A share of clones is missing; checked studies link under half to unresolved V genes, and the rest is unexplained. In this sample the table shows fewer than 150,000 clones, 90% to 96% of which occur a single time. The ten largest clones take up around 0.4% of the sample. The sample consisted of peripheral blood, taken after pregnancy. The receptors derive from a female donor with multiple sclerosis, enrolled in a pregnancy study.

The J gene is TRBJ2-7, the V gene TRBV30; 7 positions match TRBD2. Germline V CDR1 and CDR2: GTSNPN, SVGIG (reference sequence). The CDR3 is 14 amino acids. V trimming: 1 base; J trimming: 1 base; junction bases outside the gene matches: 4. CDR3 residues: CAWSAGLGSYEQYF. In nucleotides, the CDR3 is TGTGCCTGGAGTGCAGGACTAGGATCCTACGAGCAGTACTTC.

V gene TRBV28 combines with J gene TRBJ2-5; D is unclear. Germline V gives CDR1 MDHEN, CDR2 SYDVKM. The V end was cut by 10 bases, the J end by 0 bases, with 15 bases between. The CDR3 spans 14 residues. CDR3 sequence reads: CATLPFSNQETQYF. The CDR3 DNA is TGTGCCACTTTACCTTTCAGTAACCAAGAGACCCAGTACTTC.

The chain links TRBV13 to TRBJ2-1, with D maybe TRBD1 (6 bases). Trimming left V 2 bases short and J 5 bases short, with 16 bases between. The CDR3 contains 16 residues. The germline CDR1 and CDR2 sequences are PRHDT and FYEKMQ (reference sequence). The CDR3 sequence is CASSLTLGTGNNEQFF. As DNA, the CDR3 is TGTGCCAGCAGCTTAACCCTCGGCACAGGGAACAATGAGCAGTTCTTC.

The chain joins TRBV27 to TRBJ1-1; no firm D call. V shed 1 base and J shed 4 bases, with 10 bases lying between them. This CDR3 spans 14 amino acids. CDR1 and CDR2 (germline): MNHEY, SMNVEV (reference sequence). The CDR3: CASSLFRSGTEAFF. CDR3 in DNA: TGTGCCAGCAGTTTATTCAGGTCTGGCACTGAAGCTTTCTTT.

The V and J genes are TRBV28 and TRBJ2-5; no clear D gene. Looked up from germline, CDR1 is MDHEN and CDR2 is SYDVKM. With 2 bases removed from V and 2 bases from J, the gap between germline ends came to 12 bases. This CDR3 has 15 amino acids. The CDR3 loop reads CASSLIGRKQETQYF. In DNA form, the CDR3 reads TGTGCCAGCAGTTTAATTGGCAGGAAACAAGAGACCCAGTACTTC.

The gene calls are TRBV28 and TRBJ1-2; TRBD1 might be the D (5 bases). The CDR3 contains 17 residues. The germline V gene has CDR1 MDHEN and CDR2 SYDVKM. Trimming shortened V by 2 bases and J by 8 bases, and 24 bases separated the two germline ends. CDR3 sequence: CASSLTPGHAGGGGYTF. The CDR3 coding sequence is TGTGCCAGCAGTTTAACCCCTGGGCATGCAGGCGGGGGAGGCTACACCTTC.

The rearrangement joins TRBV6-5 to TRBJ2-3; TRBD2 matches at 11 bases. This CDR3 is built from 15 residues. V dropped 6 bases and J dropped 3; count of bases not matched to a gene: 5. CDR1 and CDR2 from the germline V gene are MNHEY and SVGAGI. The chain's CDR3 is CASRTSGSLTDTQYF. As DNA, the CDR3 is TGTGCCAGCAGAACTAGCGGGAGTTTAACAGATACGCAGTATTTT.

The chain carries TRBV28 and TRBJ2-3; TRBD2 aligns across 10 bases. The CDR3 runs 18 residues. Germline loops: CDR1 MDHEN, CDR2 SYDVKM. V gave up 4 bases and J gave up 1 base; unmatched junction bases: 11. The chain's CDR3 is CASSSDSGTSVRTDTQYF. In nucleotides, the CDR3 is TGTGCCAGCAGTTCGGATTCCGGGACTAGCGTTCGCACAGATACGCAGTATTTT.

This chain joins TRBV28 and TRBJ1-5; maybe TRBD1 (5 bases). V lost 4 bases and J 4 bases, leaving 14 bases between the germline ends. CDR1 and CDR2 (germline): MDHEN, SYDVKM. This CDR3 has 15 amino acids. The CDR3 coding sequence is TGTGCCAGCAGTTACGGGGGGTGGGAGAATCAGCCCCAGCATTTT. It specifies CASSYGGWENQPQHF.

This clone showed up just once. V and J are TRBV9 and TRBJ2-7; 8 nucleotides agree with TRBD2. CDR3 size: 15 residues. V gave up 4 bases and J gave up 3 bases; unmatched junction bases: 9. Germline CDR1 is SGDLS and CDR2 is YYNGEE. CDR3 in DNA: TGTGCCAGCAGCCCTAGGGAGCGGGGGCGCTACGAGCAGTACTTC. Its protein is CASSPRERGRYEQYF.

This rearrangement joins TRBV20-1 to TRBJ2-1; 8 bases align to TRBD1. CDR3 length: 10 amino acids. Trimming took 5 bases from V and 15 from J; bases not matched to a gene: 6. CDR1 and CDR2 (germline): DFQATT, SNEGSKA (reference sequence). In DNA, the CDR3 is TGCAGTGCTCGACAGGGGAATCGGTTCTTC. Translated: CSARQGNRFF.

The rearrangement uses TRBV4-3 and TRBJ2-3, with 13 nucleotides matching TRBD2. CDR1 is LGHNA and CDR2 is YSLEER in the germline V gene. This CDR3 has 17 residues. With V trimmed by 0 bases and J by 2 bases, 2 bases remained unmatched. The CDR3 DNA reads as TGCGCCAGCAGCCAAGAAGGACTAGCGGGAGCCACAGATACGCAGTATTTT. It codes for CASSQEGLAGATDTQYF.

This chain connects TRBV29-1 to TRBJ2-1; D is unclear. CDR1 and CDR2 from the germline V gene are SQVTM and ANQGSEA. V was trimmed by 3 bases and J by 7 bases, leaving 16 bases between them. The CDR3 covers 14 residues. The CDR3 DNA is TGCAGCGTTGACGGCGGTCTGATTGGGAATGAGCAGTTCTTC. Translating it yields CSVDGGLIGNEQFF.

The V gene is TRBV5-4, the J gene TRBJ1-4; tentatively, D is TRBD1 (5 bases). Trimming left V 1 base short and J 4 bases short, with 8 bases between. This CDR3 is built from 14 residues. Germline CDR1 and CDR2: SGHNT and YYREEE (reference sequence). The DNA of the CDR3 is TGTGCCAGCAGCTTGCGACAGAGTAATGAAAAACTGTTTTTT. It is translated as CASSLRQSNEKLFF.

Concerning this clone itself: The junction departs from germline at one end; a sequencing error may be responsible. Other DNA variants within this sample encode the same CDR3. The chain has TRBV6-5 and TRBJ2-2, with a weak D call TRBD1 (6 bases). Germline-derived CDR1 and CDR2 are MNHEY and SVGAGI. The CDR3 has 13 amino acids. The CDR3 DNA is TGTGCCAGCAGTCGCAGGGGAACCGGAGAGCTGTTTTTT. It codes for CASSRRGTGELFF.

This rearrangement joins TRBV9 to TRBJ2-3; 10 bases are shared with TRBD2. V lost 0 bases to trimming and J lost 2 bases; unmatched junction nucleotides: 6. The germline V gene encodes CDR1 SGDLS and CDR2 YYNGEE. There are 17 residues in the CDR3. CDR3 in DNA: TGTGCCAGCAGCGTAGCTAAACTAGCGGGAAACACAGATACGCAGTATTTT. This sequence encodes CASSVAKLAGNTDTQYF.

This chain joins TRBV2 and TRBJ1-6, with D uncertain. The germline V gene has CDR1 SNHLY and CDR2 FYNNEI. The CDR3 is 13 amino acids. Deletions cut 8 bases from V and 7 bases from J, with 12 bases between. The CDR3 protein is CASRSNLNSPLHF. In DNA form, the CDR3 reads TGTGCCAGCCGATCGAACTTAAATTCACCCCTCCACTTT.